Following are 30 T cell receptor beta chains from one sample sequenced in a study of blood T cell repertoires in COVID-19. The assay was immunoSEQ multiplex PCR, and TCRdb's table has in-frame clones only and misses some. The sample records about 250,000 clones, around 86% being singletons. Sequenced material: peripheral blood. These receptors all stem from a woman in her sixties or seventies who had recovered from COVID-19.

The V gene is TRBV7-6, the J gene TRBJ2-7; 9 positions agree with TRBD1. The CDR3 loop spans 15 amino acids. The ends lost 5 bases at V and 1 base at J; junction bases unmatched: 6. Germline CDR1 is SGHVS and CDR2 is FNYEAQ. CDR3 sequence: CASSRTGTGSYEQYF. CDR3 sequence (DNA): TGTGCCAGCAGCCGAACCGGGACAGGGTCCTACGAGCAGTACTTC.

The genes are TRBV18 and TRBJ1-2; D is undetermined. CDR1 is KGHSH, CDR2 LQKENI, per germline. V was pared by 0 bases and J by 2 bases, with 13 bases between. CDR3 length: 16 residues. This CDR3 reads CASSPPGSYLNYGYTF. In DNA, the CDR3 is TGTGCCAGCTCACCACCGGGCAGTTACCTAAACTATGGCTACACCTTC.

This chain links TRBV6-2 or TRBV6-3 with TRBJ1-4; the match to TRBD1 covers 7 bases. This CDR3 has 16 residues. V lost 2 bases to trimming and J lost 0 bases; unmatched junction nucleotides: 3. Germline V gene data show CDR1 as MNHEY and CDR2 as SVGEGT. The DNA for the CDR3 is TGTGCCAGCAGTTACAGGGACAGCACAACTAATGAAAAACTGTTTTTT. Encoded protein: CASSYRDSTTNEKLFF.

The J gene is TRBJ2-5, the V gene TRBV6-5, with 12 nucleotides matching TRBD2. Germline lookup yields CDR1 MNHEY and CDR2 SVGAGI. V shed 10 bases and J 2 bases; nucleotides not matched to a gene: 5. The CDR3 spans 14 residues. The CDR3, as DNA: TGTGCCACCCGTACTAGCGGGGGGCAAGAGACCCAGTACTTC. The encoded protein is CATRTSGGQETQYF.

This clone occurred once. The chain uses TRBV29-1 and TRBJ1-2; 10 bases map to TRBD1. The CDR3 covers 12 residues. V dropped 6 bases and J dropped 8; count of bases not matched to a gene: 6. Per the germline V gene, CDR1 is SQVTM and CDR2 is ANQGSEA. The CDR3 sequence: CSVGTGVDGYTF. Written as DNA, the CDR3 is TGCAGCGTGGGGACAGGGGTCGACGGCTACACCTTC.

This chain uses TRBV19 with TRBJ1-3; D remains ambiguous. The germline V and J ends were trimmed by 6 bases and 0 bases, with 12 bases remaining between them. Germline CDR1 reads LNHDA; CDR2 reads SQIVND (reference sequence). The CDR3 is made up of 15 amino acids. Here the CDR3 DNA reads TGTGCCAGTAGGAACTACGATGGCTCTGGAAACACCATATATTTT. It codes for CASRNYDGSGNTIYF.

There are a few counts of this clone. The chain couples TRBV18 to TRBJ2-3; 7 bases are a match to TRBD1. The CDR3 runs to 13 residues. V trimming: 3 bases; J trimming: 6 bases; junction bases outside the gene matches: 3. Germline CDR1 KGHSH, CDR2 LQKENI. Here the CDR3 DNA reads TGTGCCAGCTCACCTGGGACAGTTGATACGCAGTATTTT. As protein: CASSPGTVDTQYF.

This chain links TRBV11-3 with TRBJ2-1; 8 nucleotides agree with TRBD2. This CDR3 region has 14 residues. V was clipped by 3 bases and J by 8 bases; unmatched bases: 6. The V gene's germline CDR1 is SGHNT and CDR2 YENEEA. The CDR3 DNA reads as TGTGCCAGCAGCTTTGGCGGGGGGCGGGATGAGCAGTTCTTC. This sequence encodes CASSFGGGRDEQFF.

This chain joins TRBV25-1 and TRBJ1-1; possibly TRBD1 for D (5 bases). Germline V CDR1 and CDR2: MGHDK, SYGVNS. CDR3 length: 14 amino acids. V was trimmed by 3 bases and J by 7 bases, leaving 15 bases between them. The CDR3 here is CASSEWLTDGEAFF. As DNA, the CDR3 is TGTGCCAGCAGTGAGTGGTTGACAGACGGTGAAGCTTTCTTT.

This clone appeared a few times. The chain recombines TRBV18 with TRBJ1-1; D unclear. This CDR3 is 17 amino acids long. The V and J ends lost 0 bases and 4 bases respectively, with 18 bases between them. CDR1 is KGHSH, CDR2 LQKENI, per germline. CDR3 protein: CASSPPFGSPEGTEAFF. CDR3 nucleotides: TGTGCCAGCTCACCACCGTTTGGGTCCCCCGAGGGCACTGAAGCTTTCTTT.

The chain's CDR3 is CASFYHQISSYEQYF. In nucleotides, the CDR3 is TGTGCCAGCTTCTATCACCAAATTTCTTCCTACGAGCAGTACTTC. The V and J genes are TRBV6-5 and TRBJ2-7; unclear D gene. The CDR3 has 15 residues. CDR1 is MNHEY and CDR2 is SVGAGI in the germline V gene. Trimming cost V 8 bases and J 1 base, with 18 bases left between them.

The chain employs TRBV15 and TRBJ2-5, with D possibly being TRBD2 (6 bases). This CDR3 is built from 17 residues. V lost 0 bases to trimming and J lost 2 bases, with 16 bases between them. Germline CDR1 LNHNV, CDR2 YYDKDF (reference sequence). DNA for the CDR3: TGTGCCACCAGCAGAGATCTTTCCCTCGGGGGTCAAGAGACCCAGTACTTC. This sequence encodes CATSRDLSLGGQETQYF.

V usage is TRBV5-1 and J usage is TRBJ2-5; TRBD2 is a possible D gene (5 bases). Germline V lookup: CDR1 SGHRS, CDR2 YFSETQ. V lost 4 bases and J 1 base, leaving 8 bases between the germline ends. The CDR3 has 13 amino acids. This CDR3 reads CASSPEGQETQYF. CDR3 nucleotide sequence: TGCGCCAGCAGCCCTGAGGGCCAAGAGACCCAGTACTTC.

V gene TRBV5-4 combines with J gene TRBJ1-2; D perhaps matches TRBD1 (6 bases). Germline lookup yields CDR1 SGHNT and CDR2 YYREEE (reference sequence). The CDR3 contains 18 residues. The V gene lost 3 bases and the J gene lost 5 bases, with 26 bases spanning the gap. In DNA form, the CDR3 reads TGTGCCAGCAGCTCGGACAGACTTTTCCGCGCGAGGTTTTATGGCTACACCTTC. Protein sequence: CASSSDRLFRARFYGYTF. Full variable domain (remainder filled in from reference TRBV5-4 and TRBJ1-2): ETGVTQSPTHLIKTRGQQVTLRCSSQSGHNTVSWYQQALGQGPQFIFQYYREEENGRGNFPPRFSGLQFPNYSSELNVNALELDDSALYLCASSSDRLFRARFYGYTFGSGTRLTVV.

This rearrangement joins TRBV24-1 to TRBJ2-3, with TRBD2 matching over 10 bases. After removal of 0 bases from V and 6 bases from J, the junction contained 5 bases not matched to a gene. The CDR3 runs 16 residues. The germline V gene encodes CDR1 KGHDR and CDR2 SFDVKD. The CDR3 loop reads CATSDLPSGGLDTQYF. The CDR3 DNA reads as TGTGCCACCAGTGATTTGCCTAGCGGGGGACTGGATACGCAGTATTTT.

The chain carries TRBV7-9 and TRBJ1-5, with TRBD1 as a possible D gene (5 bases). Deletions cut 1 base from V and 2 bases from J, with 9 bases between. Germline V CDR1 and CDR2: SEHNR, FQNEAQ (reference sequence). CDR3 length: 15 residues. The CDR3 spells CASSLGGGGNQPQHF. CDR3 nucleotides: TGTGCCAGCAGCTTAGGGGGGGGTGGCAATCAGCCCCAGCATTTT.

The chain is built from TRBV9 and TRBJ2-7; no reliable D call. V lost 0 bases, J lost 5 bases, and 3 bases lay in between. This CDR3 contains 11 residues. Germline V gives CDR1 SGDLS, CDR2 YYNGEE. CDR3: CASSVGDEQYF. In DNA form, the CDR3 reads TGTGCCAGCAGCGTAGGAGACGAGCAGTACTTC.

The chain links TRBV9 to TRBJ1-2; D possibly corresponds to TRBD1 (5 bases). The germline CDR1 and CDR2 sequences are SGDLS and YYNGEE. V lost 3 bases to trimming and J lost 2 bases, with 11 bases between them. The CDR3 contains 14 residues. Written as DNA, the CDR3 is TGTGCCAGCAGCGAGGCAGGGAGGAACTATGGCTACACCTTC. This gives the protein CASSEAGRNYGYTF. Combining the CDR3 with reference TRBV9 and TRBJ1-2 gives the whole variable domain DSGVTQTPKHLITATGQRVTLRCSPRSGDLSVYWYQQSLDQGLQFLIQYYNGEERAKGNILERFSAQQFPDLHSELNLSSLELGDSALYFCASSEAGRNYGYTFGSGTRLTVV.

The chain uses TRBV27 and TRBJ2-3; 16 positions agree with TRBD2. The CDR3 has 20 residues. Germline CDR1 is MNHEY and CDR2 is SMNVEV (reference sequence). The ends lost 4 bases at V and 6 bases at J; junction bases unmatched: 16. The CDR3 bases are TGTGCCAGCAGTTCATCTTCCGGGACTAGCGGGGGGGCCGTCCCGGATACGCAGTATTTT. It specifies CASSSSSGTSGGAVPDTQYF.

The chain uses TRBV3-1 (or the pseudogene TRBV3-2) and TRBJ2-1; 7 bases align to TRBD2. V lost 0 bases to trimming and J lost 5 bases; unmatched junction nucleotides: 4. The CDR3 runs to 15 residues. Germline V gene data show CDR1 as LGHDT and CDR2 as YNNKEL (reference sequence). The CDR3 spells CASSQDGGTNNEQFF. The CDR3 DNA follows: TGTGCCAGCAGCCAAGACGGGGGGACGAACAATGAGCAGTTCTTC.

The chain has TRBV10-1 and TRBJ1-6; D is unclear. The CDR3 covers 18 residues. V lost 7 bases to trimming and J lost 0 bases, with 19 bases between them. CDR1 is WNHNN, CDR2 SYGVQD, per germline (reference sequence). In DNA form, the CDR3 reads TGCGCCAGCAATTGCCCTCGGGGTACCAGCTCCTATAATTCACCCCTCCACTTT. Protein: CASNCPRGTSSYNSPLHF.

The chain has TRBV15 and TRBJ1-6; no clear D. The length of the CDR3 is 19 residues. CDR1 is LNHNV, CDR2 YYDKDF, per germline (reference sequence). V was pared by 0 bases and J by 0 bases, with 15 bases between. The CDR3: CATSRDFSPASSYNSPLHF. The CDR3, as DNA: TGTGCCACCAGCAGAGATTTTTCACCCGCCAGCTCCTATAATTCACCCCTCCACTTT.

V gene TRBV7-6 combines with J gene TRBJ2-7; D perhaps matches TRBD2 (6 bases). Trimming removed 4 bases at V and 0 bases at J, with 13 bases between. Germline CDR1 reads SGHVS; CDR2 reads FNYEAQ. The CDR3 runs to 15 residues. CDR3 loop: CASSSGLTSSYEQYF. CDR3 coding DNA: TGTGCCAGCAGCTCGGGACTGACGAGCTCCTACGAGCAGTACTTC.

The CDR3 loop reads CATSVDRGNQPQHF. The CDR3 DNA reads as TGTGCCACCAGCGTAGACAGGGGCAATCAGCCCCAGCATTTT. This rearrangement joins TRBV15 to TRBJ1-5; 7 bases fit TRBD1. Germline lookup yields CDR1 LNHNV and CDR2 YYDKDF (reference sequence). V lost 5 bases to trimming and J lost 2 bases; unmatched junction nucleotides: 3. The CDR3 has 14 amino acids.

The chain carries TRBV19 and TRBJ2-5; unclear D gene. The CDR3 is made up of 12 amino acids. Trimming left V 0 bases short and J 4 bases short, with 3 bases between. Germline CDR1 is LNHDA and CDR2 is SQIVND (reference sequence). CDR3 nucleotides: TGTGCCAGTAGTATAGAGAGAGAGACCCAGTACTTC. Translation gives CASSIERETQYF.

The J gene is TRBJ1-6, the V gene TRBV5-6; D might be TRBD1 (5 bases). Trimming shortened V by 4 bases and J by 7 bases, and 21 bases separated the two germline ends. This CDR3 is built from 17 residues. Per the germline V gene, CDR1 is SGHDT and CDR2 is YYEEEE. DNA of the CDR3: TGTGCCAGCAGCCGATATCTTGGAGGGACGGGGAATTCACCCCTCCACTTT. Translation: CASSRYLGGTGNSPLHF.

CDR3 DNA: TGTGCCAGCAGGAAGGTCGGGGGCAATCAGCCCCAGCATTTT. Amino acid sequence: CASRKVGGNQPQHF. This chain uses TRBV4-2 with TRBJ1-5; D is unclear. This CDR3 is built from 14 residues. CDR1 and CDR2 from the germline V gene are LGHNA and YNFKEQ. V was pared by 6 bases and J by 2 bases, with 11 bases between.

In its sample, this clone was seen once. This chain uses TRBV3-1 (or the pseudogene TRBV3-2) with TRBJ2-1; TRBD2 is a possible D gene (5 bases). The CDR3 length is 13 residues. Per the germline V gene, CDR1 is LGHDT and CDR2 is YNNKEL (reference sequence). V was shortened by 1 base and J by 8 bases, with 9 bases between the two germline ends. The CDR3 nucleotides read TGTGCCAGCAGCCAAGGGACTGTTGATGAGCAGTTCTTC. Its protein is CASSQGTVDEQFF.

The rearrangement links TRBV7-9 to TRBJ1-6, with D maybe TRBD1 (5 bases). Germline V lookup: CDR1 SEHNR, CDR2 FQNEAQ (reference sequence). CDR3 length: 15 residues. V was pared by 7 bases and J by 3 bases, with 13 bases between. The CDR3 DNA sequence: TGTGCCAGCAACGCGGGAGACAGCTATAATTCACCCCTCCACTTT. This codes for CASNAGDSYNSPLHF.

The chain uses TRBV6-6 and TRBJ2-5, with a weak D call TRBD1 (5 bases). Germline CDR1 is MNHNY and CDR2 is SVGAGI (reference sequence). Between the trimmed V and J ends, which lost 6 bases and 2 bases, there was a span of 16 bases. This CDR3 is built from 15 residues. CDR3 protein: CASSTPARAQETQYF. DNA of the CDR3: TGTGCCAGCAGCACCCCGGCCAGGGCGCAAGAGACCCAGTACTTC.